This entry lists 27 T cell receptor beta chains sequenced from one sample in a study of identifying expanded T cells in peripheral blood. Sequencing used immunoSEQ multiplex PCR; TCRdb keeps in-frame clones, though not all of them. Of about 100,000 clones detected, roughly 89% appear once; the ten largest clones hold 15% to 20%. The sequencing sample was made of blood. Receptor source: a person between 18 and 70 years old in good health.

V usage is TRBV7-2 and J usage is TRBJ2-7; weak D call: TRBD1 (6 bases). The germline CDR1 and CDR2 sequences are SGHTA and FQGNSA. The V gene lost 1 base and the J gene lost 6 bases, with 19 bases spanning the gap. This CDR3 is built from 16 residues. The CDR3 protein is CASSLGARQVGGEQYF. Here the CDR3 DNA reads TGTGCCAGCAGCTTAGGGGCCCGACAGGTCGGCGGCGAGCAGTACTTC. The full variable domain, its missing parts supplied by reference TRBV7-2 and TRBJ2-7, is GAGVSQSPSNKVTEKGKDVELRCDPISGHTALYWYRQSLGQGLEFLIYFQGNSAPDKSGLPSDRFSAERTGGSVSTLTIQRTQQEDSAVYLCASSLGARQVGGEQYFGPGTRLTVT.

The CDR3 reads CASALNRDSGNTIYF. CDR3 nucleotide sequence: TGTGCCAGCGCCCTAAACAGGGACTCTGGAAACACCATATATTTT. The gene calls are TRBV2 and TRBJ1-3, with a possible D match to TRBD1 (6 bases). Germline V CDR1 and CDR2: SNHLY, FYNNEI. V shed 8 bases and J shed 0 bases, with 14 bases lying between them. The CDR3 covers 15 residues.

About this clone: A much larger clone differs from this one at a single base, so this may be a read error. The V gene is TRBV7-8, the J gene TRBJ2-7; D may match TRBD1 or TRBD2 (5 bases each). The CDR3 is made up of 14 amino acids. The V gene's germline CDR1 is SGHVS and CDR2 FQNEAQ. V was trimmed by 0 bases and J by 2 bases, leaving 8 bases between them. The CDR3 loop is CASSLAGVTYEQYF. The CDR3 DNA reads TGTGCCAGCAGCTTAGCGGGGGTGACCTACGAGCAGTACTTC.

A single count supports this clone. The J gene is TRBJ2-1, the V gene TRBV5-1; a weak D match, TRBD1 (6 bases). The germline V gene has CDR1 SGHRS and CDR2 YFSETQ. CDR3 length equals 15 residues. Trimming stripped 0 bases from V and 7 bases from J, with 14 bases between. DNA for the CDR3: TGCGCCAGCAGCTTGGGGACATTAGGGGGAAATGAGCAGTTCTTC. This sequence encodes CASSLGTLGGNEQFF.

The V gene is TRBV7-8, the J gene TRBJ2-4; D unclear. The CDR3 contains 13 residues. V was trimmed by 3 bases and J by 6 bases, leaving 9 bases between them. Germline CDR1 is SGHVS and CDR2 is FQNEAQ. CDR3 amino acids: CASSFGGINIQYF. Written as DNA, the CDR3 is TGTGCCAGCAGCTTCGGTGGGATAAACATTCAGTACTTC.

The sample holds a few counts of this clone. The chain joins TRBV6-5 to TRBJ1-2; TRBD1 might be the D (6 bases). Per germline, CDR1 MNHEY and CDR2 SVGAGI. V lost 8 bases and J lost 8, with 21 bases in between. There are 14 residues in the CDR3. CDR3 residues: CASGLNPTGGGYTF. DNA for the CDR3: TGTGCCAGCGGCTTGAACCCGACGGGGGGCGGCTACACCTTC.

This chain links TRBV7-2 with TRBJ1-1; D gene ambiguous. CDR3 size: 12 residues. The V gene lost 3 bases and the J gene lost 2 bases, with 4 bases spanning the gap. The V gene's germline CDR1 is SGHTA and CDR2 FQGNSA. The CDR3 is CASSLHNTEAFF. CDR3 in DNA: TGTGCCAGCAGCTTGCATAACACTGAAGCTTTCTTT.

This chain connects TRBV7-2 to TRBJ1-4, with 8 nucleotides matching TRBD1. Germline V lookup: CDR1 SGHTA, CDR2 FQGNSA. Trimming cost V 5 bases and J 0 bases; bases outside gene matches: 11. The CDR3 has 18 amino acids. CDR3 bases: TGTGCCAGCAGCCCCTGGACAGGGCGACCGGCAACTAATGAAAAACTGTTTTTT. Encoded protein: CASSPWTGRPATNEKLFF. The complete variable domain, with remaining parts taken from reference TRBV7-2 and TRBJ1-4, reads GAGVSQSPSNKVTEKGKDVELRCDPISGHTALYWYRQSLGQGLEFLIYFQGNSAPDKSGLPSDRFSAERTGGSVSTLTIQRTQQEDSAVYLCASSPWTGRPATNEKLFFGSGTQLSVL.

The V call is TRBV9, the J call TRBJ2-1; D is perhaps TRBD2 (7 bases). The CDR3 is 15 residues long. The germline V and J ends were trimmed by 4 bases and 2 bases, with 13 bases remaining between them. Per the germline V gene, CDR1 is SGDLS and CDR2 is YYNGEE. The CDR3: CASSPTGGPYNEQFF. CDR3 in DNA: TGTGCCAGCAGCCCCACGGGGGGCCCCTACAATGAGCAGTTCTTC.

As regards this clone: Within the sample, other DNA sequences also encode this same CDR3. This rearrangement joins TRBV5-1 to TRBJ1-6; TRBD1 might be the D (5 bases). This CDR3 region has 13 residues. Trimming took 0 bases from V and 10 from J, leaving 8 bases between them. The germline V gene encodes CDR1 SGHRS and CDR2 YFSETQ. DNA for the CDR3: TGCGCCAGCAGCTTGGGGGGCGGGTCACCCCTCCACTTT. It encodes CASSLGGGSPLHF.

This clone has at least ten counts. This CDR3 is CASSLAQGAVGNQPQHF. In nucleotides, the CDR3 is TGTGCCAGCAGCTTGGCTCAGGGGGCCGTGGGCAATCAGCCCCAGCATTTT. J is TRBJ1-5 and V is TRBV5-4; 8 bases are shared with TRBD1. The CDR3 consists of 17 residues. CDR1 SGHNT and CDR2 YYREEE come from the germline V gene (reference sequence). Trimming removed 0 bases from V and 2 bases from J; junction bases left unmatched: 7.

The chain uses TRBV6-1 and TRBJ2-1; TRBD1 might be the D (5 bases). The germline V gene has CDR1 MNHNS and CDR2 SASEGT. Deletions cut 6 bases from V and 7 bases from J, with 19 bases between. The CDR3 spans 15 residues. CDR3 nucleotide sequence: TGTGCCAGCAGCGATGGAGAGGCAGGGATAAATGAGCAGTTCTTC. Translating it yields CASSDGEAGINEQFF.

V and J are TRBV27 and TRBJ2-5; D uncertain. Germline V gives CDR1 MNHEY, CDR2 SMNVEV (reference sequence). The CDR3 is 13 amino acids. Trimming cost V 6 bases and J 0 bases, with 8 bases left between them. The CDR3 loop is CASSHNYQETQYF. CDR3 sequence (DNA): TGTGCCAGCAGCCACAACTACCAAGAGACCCAGTACTTC.

In this sample, this clone is medium-sized. The V gene is TRBV6-4, the J gene TRBJ2-2, with TRBD1 matching 12 bases. CDR1 is MRHNA and CDR2 is SNTAGT in the germline V gene. The CDR3 extends over 15 amino acids. The V and J ends lost 4 bases and 6 bases, in that order; junction bases with no gene match: 3. The CDR3 is CASSAGTGGAGELFF. CDR3 nucleotides: TGTGCCAGCAGTGCCGGGACAGGGGGCGCCGGGGAGCTGTTTTTT.

This chain links TRBV29-1 with TRBJ1-2; 12 bases agree with TRBD1. The CDR3 length is 13 residues. CDR1 and CDR2 from the germline V gene are SQVTM and ANQGSEA. Trimming removed 5 bases from V and 8 bases from J; junction bases left unmatched: 6. CDR3 DNA: TGCAGCGTTTACTCCGGGACAGGGGGCGGCTACACCTTC. As protein: CSVYSGTGGGYTF.

J is TRBJ2-7 and V is TRBV27, with D perhaps TRBD1 (6 bases). This CDR3 contains 14 residues. The germline V gene has CDR1 MNHEY and CDR2 SMNVEV (reference sequence). The V end lost 0 bases, the J end lost 6 bases, and 12 bases lay between the germline ends. As DNA, the CDR3 is TGTGCCAGCAGTTTATCGGCAGGGGCCAGCGAGCAGTACTTC. Translating gives CASSLSAGASEQYF.

A few counts support this clone. At one of its ends the junction is not consistent with the germline gene, which may arise from a read error. J is TRBJ1-3 and V is TRBV10-3, with D possibly TRBD1 on 5 matching bases. Germline V gene data show CDR1 as ENHRY and CDR2 as SYGVKD. This CDR3 region has 14 residues. DNA of the CDR3: TGTGCCAGCAGTTATGGGGGTTCTGGAAACACCATATATTTT. It translates to CASSYGGSGNTIYF.

The gene calls are TRBV5-1 and TRBJ1-5; 9 bases map to TRBD1. The CDR3 covers 14 residues. Trimming cost V 3 bases and J 9 bases; bases outside gene matches: 7. The germline CDR1 and CDR2 sequences are SGHRS and YFSETQ. Written as DNA, the CDR3 is TGCGCCAGCAGCTCGGGACAGGGCAACACGCCCCAGCATTTT. Its translation: CASSSGQGNTPQHF.

This rearrangement joins TRBV7-8 to TRBJ2-1, with TRBD2 matching 8 bases. After removal of 6 bases from V and 8 bases from J, the junction contained 6 bases not matched to a gene. This CDR3 is built from 13 residues. Germline V gene sequence: CDR1 SGHVS, CDR2 FQNEAQ. Here the CDR3 DNA reads TGTGCCAGCAGAGTCGGAGCGGGGGATGAGCAGTTCTTC. It is translated as CASRVGAGDEQFF.

The chain joins TRBV29-1 to TRBJ2-7, with D uncertain. V lost 5 bases, J lost 0 bases, and 14 bases lay in between. The length of the CDR3 is 14 residues. Germline CDR1 SQVTM, CDR2 ANQGSEA. CDR3 nucleotides: TGCAGCGTTAAGTTGGCTCGCCTCTCCTACGAGCAGTACTTC. As protein: CSVKLARLSYEQYF.

The chain combines TRBV7-2 with TRBJ1-2; perhaps TRBD1 as D (5 bases). Trimming removed 1 base from V and 2 bases from J, with 5 bases in between. This CDR3 is built from 13 residues. Germline V gene data show CDR1 as SGHTA and CDR2 as FQGNSA. The chain's CDR3 is CASSLGQNYGYTF. As DNA, the CDR3 is TGTGCCAGCAGCTTAGGACAGAACTATGGCTACACCTTC.

The gene calls are TRBV4-3 and TRBJ2-7; weak D call: TRBD2 (5 bases). The CDR3 has 15 amino acids. Germline V CDR1 and CDR2: LGHNA, YSLEER. V lost 4 bases and J 7 bases, leaving 20 bases between the germline ends. The chain's CDR3 is CASSRTTSGIEEQYF. In nucleotides, the CDR3 is TGCGCCAGCAGCCGAACGACATCGGGGATCGAGGAGCAGTACTTC.

The chain couples TRBV4-3 to TRBJ2-3; D remains ambiguous. The germline V gene encodes CDR1 LGHNA and CDR2 YSLEER. V dropped 0 bases and J dropped 8 bases, with 9 bases sitting between them. The CDR3 is 13 amino acids. This CDR3 reads CASSQELGSTQYF. The CDR3 region has the DNA TGCGCCAGCAGCCAAGAATTGGGGTCTACGCAGTATTTT.

CDR3 loop: CASSTTLTGYYEQYF. The CDR3 region has the DNA TGTGCCAGTAGTACCACCCTGACAGGCTACTACGAGCAGTACTTC. The chain combines TRBV19 with TRBJ2-7, with D possibly TRBD1 on 6 matching bases. The ends were cut back, 4 bases at V and 3 bases at J, with 16 bases in the middle. This CDR3 comprises 15 residues. From germline, CDR1 is LNHDA and CDR2 SQIVND (reference sequence).

The V gene is TRBV11-2, the J gene TRBJ2-2; D is unresolved. V lost 3 bases and J 5 bases, leaving 10 bases between the germline ends. Germline CDR1 reads SGHAT; CDR2 reads FQNNGV. There are 14 residues in the CDR3. The CDR3 spells CASSLGSTTGELFF. Written as DNA, the CDR3 is TGTGCCAGCAGCTTGGGTTCTACGACCGGGGAGCTGTTTTTT.

This clone came up once. The J gene is TRBJ2-3, the V gene TRBV7-9, with 9 bases identical to TRBD1. Germline lookup yields CDR1 SEHNR and CDR2 FQNEAQ (reference sequence). The CDR3 has 12 residues. V was pared by 5 bases and J by 8 bases, with 2 bases of the junction left unmatched. The CDR3 protein is CASSGDRATQYF. CDR3 in DNA: TGTGCCAGCAGCGGGGACAGGGCTACGCAGTATTTT.

The V and J genes are TRBV9 and TRBJ2-7, with 7 bases lining up with TRBD1. J lost 7 bases, V lost 2 bases, and 3 bases had no gene match. This CDR3 has 12 residues. Germline V gene data show CDR1 as SGDLS and CDR2 as YYNGEE. The CDR3: CASSVQGQEQYF. CDR3 DNA sequence: TGTGCCAGCAGCGTGCAGGGACAGGAGCAGTACTTC.